The clone carrying this TCR beta chain occurred many times. Its antigen is currently unknown. The time point denotes: patch test 1, 2 weeks after DPC sensitization. The treatment is: therapeutic diphenylcyclopropenone sensitization with weekly scalp DPC. J gave up 4 bases and V 5 bases, and 8 bases lay outside the gene matches. Germline assignment: CDR1 MDHEN and CDR2 SYDVKM. The CDR3 consists of 15 residues. TCRdb re-analysed the RACE reads in MiXCR, keeping a single row per CDR3 protein. The table has roughly 360,000 distinct CDR3 sequences, nearly 5% seen once. The data are from a study of human T cells and chemical hapten exposure. Across the study: Each patient's scalp received weekly diphenylcyclopropenone throughout the approximately 25-week study.

General observations from the study: There was no change with DPC sensitization in TCRs above 1 in 1000 frequency. PT1 expanded TCR counts and patch test score were linked, and their correlation was positive.

The specimen comprised whole blood, sampled in connection with sensitization to the hapten diphenylcyclopropenone (DPC). The chain is built from TRBV28 and TRBJ2-1, with 7 bases fitting TRBD1. This sequence was found in a woman in her forties or fifties with alopecia areata. Some clones in this sample may be carry-over from other donors' samples. For the CDR3, the DNA is TGTGCCAGCAGTCCCAAACCGGACAGGTACAATGAGCAGTTCTTC. Its translation is CASSPKPDRYNEQFF.